This T cell receptor beta chain was identified in a study of cytomegalovirus exposure and HLA in healthy donors. Whole-study results and caveats: Diagnosis of cytomegalovirus status made by the classifier reportedly showed high specificity and sensitivity. Researchers reported that a few CMV-associated chains were confirmed in vitro as CMV antigen-specific. First-cohort TCR clusters tended to co-occur in the 120 or so validation repertoires, a later analysis found. The majority of TCR sequences were rare, yet some public TCRs appeared in many donors.

In germline, CDR1 is MGHRA, CDR2 YSYEKL. J was trimmed by 5 bases and V by 0 bases; bases with no gene match: 10. CDR3 length equals 18 residues. Comment on this clone: The antigen remains undetermined.

Clones were sequenced by immunoSEQ multiplex PCR, and TCRdb holds only the in-frame ones, with some missing. The repertoire includes 110,000 to 150,000 clones, about 83% of them detected once, and approximately 1.4% sits in the top ten. The sequenced material came from PBMCs. The rearrangement joins TRBV4-1 to TRBJ2-3; TRBD1 matches 11 bases. The TCR was taken from a woman aged 25 to 39 in good health and CMV-seronegative. In nucleotides, the CDR3 is TGCGCCAGCAGCCAAGACAATACCGGGACAGGGGGAATAGATACGCAGTATTTT. The encoded protein is CASSQDNTGTGGIDTQYF.